This is a list of T cell receptor beta chains from one sample in a study of human T cells and chemical hapten exposure. TCRdb re-analysed the 5' RACE reads in MiXCR, keeping a single row per CDR3 protein. The sample carries 80,000 or so distinct CDR3 sequences, around a sixth recorded once. These receptors were taken from a female donor in good health. CDR3s include the opening cysteine and the closing phenylalanine or tryptophan. A D gene is named only where the DNA matches it firmly. Clone size is not always given. Where it is, it says once, few, many or a class for expanded clones.

>TRBJ2-3|.|TRBV30|.
CVWSVYSGREADTQYF
TGTGTCTGGAGTGTCTATTCGGGCAGGGAGGCAGATACGCAGTATTTT
>TRBJ2-2|.|TRBV7-2|few
CASSFKGVNTGELFF
TGTGCCAGCAGCTTCAAGGGAGTGAACACCGGGGAGCTGTTTTTT
>TRBJ2-4|.|TRBV5-4|.
CASSLAAGTLAKNIQYF
TGTGCCAGCAGCTTGGCCGCAGGGACTTTGGCCAAAAACATTCAGTACTTC
>TRBJ2-7|TRBD1|TRBV5-1|medium-sized
CASSIDRAYEQYF
TGCGCCAGCAGCATAGACAGGGCCTACGAGCAGTACTTC
>TRBJ2-2|.|TRBV5-1|once
CASRLGSAGELFF
TGCGCCAGCAGATTAGGGTCAGCCGGGGAGCTGTTTTTT
>TRBJ2-5|.|TRBV6-2/TRBV6-3|few
CASNTPGRQETQYF
TGTGCCAGCAACACACCCGGACGGCAAGAGACCCAGTACTTC
>TRBJ2-3|TRBD1|TRBV11-2|medium-sized
CASSPRQGASTQYF
TGTGCCAGCAGCCCCCGGCAGGGGGCGAGTACGCAGTATTTT
>TRBJ2-3|TRBD2|TRBV20-1|.
CSAGKLASGTSTDTQYF
TGCAGTGCCGGCAAATTAGCTAGCGGGACGAGCACAGATACGCAGTATTTT
>TRBJ1-6|TRBD1|TRBV20-1|.
CSARAPGTGLSPLHF
TGCAGTGCTAGAGCTCCCGGGACAGGGCTTTCACCCCTCCACTTT
>TRBJ2-7|TRBD2|TRBV27|many
CASSSSGRALYEQYF
TGTGCCAGCAGTTCTAGCGGGAGGGCCCTCTACGAGCAGTACTTC
>TRBJ1-2|.|TRBV5-1|.
CASSPDGGVYGYTF
TGCGCCAGCAGCCCTGACGGCGGGGTCTATGGCTACACCTTC
>TRBJ1-1|.|TRBV6-1|few
CASRTIPGAEAFF
TGTGCCAGCAGGACAATACCGGGGGCTGAAGCTTTCTTT
>TRBJ1-1|TRBD1|TRBV5-6|few
CASSPQGARGYVKAFF
TGTGCCAGCAGCCCCCAGGGGGCACGAGGGTACGTGAAAGCTTTCTTT
>TRBJ2-5|.|TRBV4-2|.
CASSQDTGETQYF
TGTGCCAGCAGCCAAGATACGGGGGAGACCCAGTACTTC
>TRBJ2-5|TRBD2|TRBV27|.
CASSYGGALETQYF
TGTGCCAGCAGTTACGGGGGGGCATTGGAGACCCAGTACTTC
>TRBJ2-2|.|TRBV24-1|.
CATSIGGRTGELFF
TGTGCCACCAGTATCGGGGGGCGAACCGGGGAGCTGTTTTTT
>TRBJ2-1|TRBD1|TRBV12-3/TRBV12-4|many
CASSSQTRQGPFF
TGTGCCAGCAGTTCCCAGACCCGACAGGGGCCGTTCTTC
>TRBJ2-1|.|TRBV21-1|.
CASSKERTSGLNEQFF
TGTGCCAGCAGCAAAGAGAGGACTAGCGGTCTCAATGAGCAGTTCTTC
>TRBJ1-1|.|TRBV29-1|few
CSVIRLNTEAFF
TGCAGCGTGATCAGGCTTAACACTGAAGCTTTCTTT
>TRBJ2-3|TRBD1|TRBV20-1|few
CSATDRGSTDTQYF
TGCAGTGCCACTGACAGGGGTAGCACAGATACGCAGTATTTT
>TRBJ2-1|.|TRBV5-1|.
CASSLDSSSYNEQFF
TGCGCCAGCAGCTTAGACAGTAGCTCCTACAATGAGCAGTTCTTC
>TRBJ1-6|TRBD1|TRBV5-5|few
CASSLLGTGNSPLHF
TGTGCCAGCAGCCTGCTAGGGACAGGCAATTCACCCCTCCACTTT
>TRBJ1-6|TRBD1|TRBV5-1|.
CASSLSWTGGSPLRF
TGCGCCAGCAGCCTCTCTTGGACAGGGGGTTCACCCCTCCGCTTT
>TRBJ2-3|TRBD2|TRBV27|.
CASSFTLAGGPDTQYF
TGTGCCAGCAGTTTTACCCTAGCGGGAGGGCCAGATACGCAGTATTTT
>TRBJ1-5|.|TRBV6-1|.
CASSGARTPRRQPQHF
TGTGCCAGCAGTGGGGCCCGGACCCCCCGGCGTCAGCCCCAGCATTTT
>TRBJ2-2|.|TRBV7-2|few
CASSRRPELNTGELFF
TGTGCCAGCAGCCGAAGACCAGAGTTGAACACCGGGGAGCTGTTTTTT